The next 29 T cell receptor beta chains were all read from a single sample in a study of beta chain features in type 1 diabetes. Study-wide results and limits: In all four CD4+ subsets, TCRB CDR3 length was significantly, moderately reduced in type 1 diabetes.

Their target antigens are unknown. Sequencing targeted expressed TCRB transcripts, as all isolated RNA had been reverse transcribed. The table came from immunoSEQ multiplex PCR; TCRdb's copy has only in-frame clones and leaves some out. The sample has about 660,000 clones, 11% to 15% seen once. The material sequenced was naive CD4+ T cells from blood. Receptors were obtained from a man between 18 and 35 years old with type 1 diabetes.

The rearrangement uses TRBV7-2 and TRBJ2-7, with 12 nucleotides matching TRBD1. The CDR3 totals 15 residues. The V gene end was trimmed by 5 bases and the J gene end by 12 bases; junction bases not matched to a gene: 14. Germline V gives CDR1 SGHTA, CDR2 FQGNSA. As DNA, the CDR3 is TGTGCCAGCAGCCTTTACTTGCCCGGGACAGGGGGCGCGTACTTC. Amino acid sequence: CASSLYLPGTGGAYF.

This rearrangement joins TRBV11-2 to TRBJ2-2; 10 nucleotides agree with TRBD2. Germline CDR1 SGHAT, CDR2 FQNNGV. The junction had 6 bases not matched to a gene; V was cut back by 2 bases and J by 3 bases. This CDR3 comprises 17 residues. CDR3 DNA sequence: TGTGCCAGCAGCTTAAACCCTAGCGGGAGTTACACCGGGGAGCTGTTTTTT. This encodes CASSLNPSGSYTGELFF.

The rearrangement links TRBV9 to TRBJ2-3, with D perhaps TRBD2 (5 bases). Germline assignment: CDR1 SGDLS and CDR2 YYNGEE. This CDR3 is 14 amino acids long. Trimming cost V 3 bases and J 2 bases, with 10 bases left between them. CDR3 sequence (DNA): TGTGCCAGCAGCGGCGGACTCTACACAGATACGCAGTATTTT. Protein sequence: CASSGGLYTDTQYF.

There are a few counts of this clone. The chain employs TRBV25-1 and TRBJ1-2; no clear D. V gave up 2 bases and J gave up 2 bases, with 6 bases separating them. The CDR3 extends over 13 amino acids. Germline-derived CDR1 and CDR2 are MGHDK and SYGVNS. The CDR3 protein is CASSEGRNYGYTF. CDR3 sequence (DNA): TGTGCCAGCAGTGAAGGCAGAAACTATGGCTACACCTTC.

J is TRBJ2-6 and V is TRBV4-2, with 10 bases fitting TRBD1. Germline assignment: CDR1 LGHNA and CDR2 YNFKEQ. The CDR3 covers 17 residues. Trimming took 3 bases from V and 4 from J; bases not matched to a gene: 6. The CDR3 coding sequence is TGTGCCAGCAGCCACGGGGACAGGGGATCCGGGGCCAACGTCCTGACTTTC. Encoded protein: CASSHGDRGSGANVLTF.

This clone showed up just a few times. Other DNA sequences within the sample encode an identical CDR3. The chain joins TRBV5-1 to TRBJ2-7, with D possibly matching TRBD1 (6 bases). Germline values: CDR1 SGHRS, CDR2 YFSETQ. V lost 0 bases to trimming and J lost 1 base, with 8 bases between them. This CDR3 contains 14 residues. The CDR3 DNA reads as TGCGCCAGCAGCTTGGTCACAGGGTCCTACGAGCAGTACTTC. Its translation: CASSLVTGSYEQYF.

The CDR3 nucleotides are TGTGCCAGCAGCCAAGTGGGCGTATATGGCTACACCTTC. Translated, it gives CASSQVGVYGYTF. V is TRBV14 and J is TRBJ1-2; D unclear. Germline lookup yields CDR1 SGHDN and CDR2 FVKESK. V lost 1 base to trimming and J lost 5 bases, with 8 bases between them. CDR3 length: 13 residues.

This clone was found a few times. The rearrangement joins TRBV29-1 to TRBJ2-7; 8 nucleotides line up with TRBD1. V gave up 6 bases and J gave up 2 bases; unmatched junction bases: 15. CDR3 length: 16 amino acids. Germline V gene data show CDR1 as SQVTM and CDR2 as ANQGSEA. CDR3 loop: CSVDRVHGGTTYEQYF. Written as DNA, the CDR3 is TGCAGCGTGGACAGGGTGCATGGGGGAACAACCTACGAGCAGTACTTC.

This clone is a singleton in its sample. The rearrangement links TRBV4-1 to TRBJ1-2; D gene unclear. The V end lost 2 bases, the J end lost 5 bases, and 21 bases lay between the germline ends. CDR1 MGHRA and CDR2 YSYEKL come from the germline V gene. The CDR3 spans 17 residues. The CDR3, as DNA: TGCGCCAGCAGCCAAACTTGGACTTCCCCCGTAGGTTATGGCTACACCTTC. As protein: CASSQTWTSPVGYGYTF.

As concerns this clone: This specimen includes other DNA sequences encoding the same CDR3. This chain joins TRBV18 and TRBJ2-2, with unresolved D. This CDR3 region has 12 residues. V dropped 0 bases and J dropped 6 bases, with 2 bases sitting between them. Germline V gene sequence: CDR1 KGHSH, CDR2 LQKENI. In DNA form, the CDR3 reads TGTGCCAGCTCACCACCCTCCGGGGAGCTGTTTTTT. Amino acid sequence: CASSPPSGELFF.

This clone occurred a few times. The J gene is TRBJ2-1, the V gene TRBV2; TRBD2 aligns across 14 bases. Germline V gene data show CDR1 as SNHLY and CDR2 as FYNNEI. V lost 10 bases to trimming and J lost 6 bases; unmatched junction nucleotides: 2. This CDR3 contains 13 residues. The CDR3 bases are TGTGCCACCGGGACTAGCGGGGGCAATGAGCAGTTCTTC. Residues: CATGTSGGNEQFF.

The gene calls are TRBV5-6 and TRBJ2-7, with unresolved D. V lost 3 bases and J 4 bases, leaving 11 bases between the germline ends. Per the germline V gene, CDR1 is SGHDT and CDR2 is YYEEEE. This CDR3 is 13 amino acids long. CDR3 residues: CASSSPLGYEQYF. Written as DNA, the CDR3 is TGTGCCAGCAGCTCGCCGTTGGGGTACGAGCAGTACTTC.

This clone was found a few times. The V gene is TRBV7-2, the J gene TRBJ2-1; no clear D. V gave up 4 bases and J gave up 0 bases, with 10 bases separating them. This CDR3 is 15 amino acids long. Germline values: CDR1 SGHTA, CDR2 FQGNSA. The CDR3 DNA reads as TGTGCCAGCAGCTCCCAGGTGAGCTCCTACAATGAGCAGTTCTTC. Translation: CASSSQVSSYNEQFF. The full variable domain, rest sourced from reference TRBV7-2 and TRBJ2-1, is GAGVSQSPSNKVTEKGKDVELRCDPISGHTALYWYRQSLGQGLEFLIYFQGNSAPDKSGLPSDRFSAERTGGSVSTLTIQRTQQEDSAVYLCASSSQVSSYNEQFFGPGTRLTVL.

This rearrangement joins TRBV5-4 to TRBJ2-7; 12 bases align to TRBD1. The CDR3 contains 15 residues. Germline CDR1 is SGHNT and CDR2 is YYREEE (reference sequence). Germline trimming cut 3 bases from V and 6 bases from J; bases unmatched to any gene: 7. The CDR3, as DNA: TGTGCCAGCAGCTCACCGGGACAGGGGGCCCGCGAGCAGTACTTC. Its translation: CASSSPGQGAREQYF.

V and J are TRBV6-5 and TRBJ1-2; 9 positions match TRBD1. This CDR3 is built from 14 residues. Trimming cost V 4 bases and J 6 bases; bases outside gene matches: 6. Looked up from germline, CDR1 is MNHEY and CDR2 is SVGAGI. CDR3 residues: CASSFTGGEDGYTF. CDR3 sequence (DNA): TGTGCCAGCAGTTTTACAGGGGGCGAAGATGGCTACACCTTC.

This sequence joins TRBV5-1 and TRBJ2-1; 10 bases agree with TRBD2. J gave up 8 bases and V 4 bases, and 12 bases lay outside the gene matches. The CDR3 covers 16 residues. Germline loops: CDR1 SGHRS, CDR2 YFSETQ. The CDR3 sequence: CASSPQLAGLGDEQFF. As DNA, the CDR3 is TGCGCCAGCAGCCCCCAACTAGCGGGGCTGGGGGATGAGCAGTTCTTC.

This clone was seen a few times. Written as DNA, the CDR3 is TGTGCCAGCAGCGCACGGACTGAGCAGTTCTTC. Translating it yields CASSARTEQFF. This rearrangement joins TRBV9 to TRBJ2-1, with D hard to call. CDR1 is SGDLS, CDR2 YYNGEE, per germline. This CDR3 has 11 residues. Trimming took off 3 bases at V and 9 bases at J, with 7 bases between the two ends.

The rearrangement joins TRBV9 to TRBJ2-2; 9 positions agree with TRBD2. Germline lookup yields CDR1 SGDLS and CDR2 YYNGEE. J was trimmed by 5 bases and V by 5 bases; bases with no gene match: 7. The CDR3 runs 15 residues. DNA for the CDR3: TGTGCCAGCAGGTTGGCGGGAGGGCCGACCGGGGAGCTGTTTTTT. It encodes CASRLAGGPTGELFF.

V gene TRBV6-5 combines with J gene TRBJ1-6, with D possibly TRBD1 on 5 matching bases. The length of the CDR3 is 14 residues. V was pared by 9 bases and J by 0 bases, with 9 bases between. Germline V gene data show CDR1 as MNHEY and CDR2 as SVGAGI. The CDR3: CASGTFSYNSPLHF. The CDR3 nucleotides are TGTGCCAGTGGGACCTTCTCCTATAATTCACCCCTCCACTTT.

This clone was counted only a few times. The DNA for the CDR3 is TGCGCCAGCAGCCAAGCCCCAAGGGGCAATCAGCCCCAGCATTTT. Amino acid sequence: CASSQAPRGNQPQHF. V and J are TRBV4-1 and TRBJ1-5, with D hard to call. CDR1 and CDR2 from the germline V gene are MGHRA and YSYEKL. The V and J ends lost 1 base and 2 bases respectively, with 9 bases between them. This CDR3 is 15 amino acids long.

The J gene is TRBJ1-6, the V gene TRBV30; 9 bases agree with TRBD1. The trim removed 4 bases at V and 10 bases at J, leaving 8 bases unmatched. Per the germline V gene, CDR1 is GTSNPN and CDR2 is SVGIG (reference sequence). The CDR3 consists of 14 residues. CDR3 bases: TGTGCCTGGATGGGGACAGGGAAGGTCTCACCCCTCCACTTT. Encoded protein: CAWMGTGKVSPLHF.

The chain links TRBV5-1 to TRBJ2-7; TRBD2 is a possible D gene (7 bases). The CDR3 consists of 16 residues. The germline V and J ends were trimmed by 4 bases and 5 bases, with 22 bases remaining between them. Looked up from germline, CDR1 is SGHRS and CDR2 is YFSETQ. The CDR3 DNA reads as TGCGCCAGCAGCCCGGGGGGCCTCCGGCGAGGACACGAGCAGTACTTC. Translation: CASSPGGLRRGHEQYF.

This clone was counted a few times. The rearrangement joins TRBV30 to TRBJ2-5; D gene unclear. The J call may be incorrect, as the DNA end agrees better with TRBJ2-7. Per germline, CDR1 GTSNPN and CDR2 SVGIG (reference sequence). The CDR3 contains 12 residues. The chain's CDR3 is CAWSTRPYEQYF. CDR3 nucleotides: TGTGCCTGGAGTACACGACCCTACGAGCAGTACTTC.

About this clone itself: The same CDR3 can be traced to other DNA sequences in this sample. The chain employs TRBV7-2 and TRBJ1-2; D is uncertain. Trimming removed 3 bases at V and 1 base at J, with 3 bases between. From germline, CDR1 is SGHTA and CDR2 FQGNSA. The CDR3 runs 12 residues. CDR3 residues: CASSFVNYGYTF. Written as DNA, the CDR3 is TGTGCCAGCAGCTTTGTTAACTATGGCTACACCTTC.

CDR3 sequence (DNA): TGTGCCAGCAGGATGTTGGGGCCTGAAGCTTTCTTT. Translated: CASRMLGPEAFF. The chain recombines TRBV7-2 with TRBJ1-1; D is perhaps TRBD1 (5 bases). Looked up from germline, CDR1 is SGHTA and CDR2 is FQGNSA. V was clipped by 6 bases and J by 6 bases, with 11 bases between them. The CDR3 extends over 12 amino acids.

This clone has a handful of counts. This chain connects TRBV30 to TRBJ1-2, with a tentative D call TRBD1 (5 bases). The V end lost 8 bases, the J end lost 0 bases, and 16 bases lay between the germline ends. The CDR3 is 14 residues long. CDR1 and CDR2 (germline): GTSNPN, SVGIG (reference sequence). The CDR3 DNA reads TGTGCCCGGGGCAGTTCCGGAGCTAACTATGGCTACACCTTC. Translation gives CARGSSGANYGYTF.

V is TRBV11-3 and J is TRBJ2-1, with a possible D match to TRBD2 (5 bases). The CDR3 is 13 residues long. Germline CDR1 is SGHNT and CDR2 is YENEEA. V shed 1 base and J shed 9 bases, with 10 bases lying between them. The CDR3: CASSLVYRGEQFF. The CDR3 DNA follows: TGTGCCAGCAGCTTAGTTTATCGGGGTGAGCAGTTCTTC.

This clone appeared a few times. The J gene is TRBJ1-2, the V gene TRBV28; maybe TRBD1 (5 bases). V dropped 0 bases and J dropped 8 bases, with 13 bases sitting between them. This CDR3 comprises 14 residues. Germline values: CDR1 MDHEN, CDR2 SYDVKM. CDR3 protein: CASSLWIRGEGYTF. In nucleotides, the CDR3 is TGTGCCAGCAGTTTATGGATCCGGGGCGAGGGCTACACCTTC.

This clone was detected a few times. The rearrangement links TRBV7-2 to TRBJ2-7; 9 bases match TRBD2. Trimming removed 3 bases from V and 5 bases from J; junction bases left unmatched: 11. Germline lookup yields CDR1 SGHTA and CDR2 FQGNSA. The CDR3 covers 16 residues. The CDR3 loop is CASSLAPAGGWDEQYF. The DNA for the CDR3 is TGTGCCAGCAGCTTGGCGCCAGCGGGAGGTTGGGACGAGCAGTACTTC.